Listed below are T cell receptor beta chains from one sample, sequenced in a study of T cells in Graves' hyperthyroidism and ophthalmopathy. One entry per CDR3 protein, called by TCRdb with MiXCR from the multiplex PCR reads. The sample holds a few hundred thousand distinct CDR3 sequences; 15% to 19% are singletons and the top ten take roughly 8%. Input material: blood. The receptors were sampled from a woman aged 18-29 years with Graves' hyperthyroidism. Each CDR3 is given with its conserved first and last residue. D genes are given only for firm matches. Clone size is stated in some rows and not others, as once, few, many or a class when expanded.

V	J	size	D	CDR3	DNA
TRBV7-2	TRBJ1-3	few	TRBD1	CASSKTGGSGNTIYF	TGTGCCAGCAGCAAAACAGGGGGCTCTGGAAACACCATATATTTT
TRBV20-1	TRBJ2-3	many	TRBD2	CSAQRGGSTDTQYF	TGCAGTGCCCAGCGGGGGGGAAGCACAGATACGCAGTATTTT
TRBV5-1	TRBJ2-2	-	TRBD1	CASSLKDRGNTGELFF	TGCGCCAGCAGCTTGAAGGACAGGGGTAACACCGGGGAGCTGTTTTTT
TRBV12-3/TRBV12-4	TRBJ2-7	many	-	CASSPRGGANEQYF	TGTGCCAGCAGTCCCCGTGGGGGGGCCAACGAGCAGTACTTC
TRBV28	TRBJ1-3	few	-	CASSYVVGSGNTIYF	TGTGCCAGCAGTTACGTGGTCGGCTCTGGAAACACCATATATTTT
TRBV20-1	TRBJ2-3	few	-	CSARSTFVAGRTDTQYF	TGCAGTGCTAGATCCACCTTTGTGGCGGGCCGCACAGATACGCAGTATTTT
TRBV6-7	TRBJ1-5	many	-	CASTRRGDTHSNQPQHF	TGTGCCAGCACCCGTCGCGGGGACACCCATAGCAATCAGCCCCAGCATTTT
TRBV10-2	TRBJ2-5	many	TRBD2	CASSVEGMREDGYQETQYF	TGCGCCAGCAGTGTTGAAGGGATGCGGGAGGATGGGTACCAAGAGACCCAGTACTTC
TRBV4-1	TRBJ2-1	many	-	CASSQGHGGIPAEQFF	TGCGCCAGCAGCCAAGGCCATGGCGGCATACCCGCCGAGCAGTTCTTC
TRBV12-3/TRBV12-4	TRBJ2-3	many	-	CASSFGGEGDTQYF	TGTGCCAGCAGTTTCGGAGGAGAGGGGGATACGCAGTATTTT
TRBV19	TRBJ1-5	-	TRBD1	CASSTPILGTDSNQPQHF	TGTGCCAGTAGTACTCCAATTTTAGGGACAGATAGCAATCAACCCCAGCATTTT
TRBV28	TRBJ1-6	-	-	CASSLIGGNSPLHF	TGTGCCAGCAGTCTTATCGGTGGTAATTCACCCCTCCACTTT
TRBV29-1	TRBJ2-5	few	-	CSVVPGRAQETQYF	TGCAGCGTTGTCCCCGGCAGAGCACAAGAGACCCAGTACTTC
TRBV19	TRBJ1-5	few	-	CASSGWTQHF	TGTGCCAGTAGTGGGTGGACCCAGCATTTT
TRBV6-4	TRBJ2-3	few	-	CASSPEVGNTQYF	TGTGCCAGCAGCCCCGAGGTGGGAAATACGCAGTATTTT
TRBV20-1	TRBJ2-7	few	TRBD1	CSARDTETGSSEQYF	TGCAGTGCTAGAGATACAGAGACAGGGAGTAGTGAGCAGTACTTC
TRBV3-1	TRBJ2-5	-	TRBD2	CASSQRAGAGGTQYF	TGTGCCAGCAGCCAGCGAGCGGGGGCGGGGGGGACCCAGTACTTC
TRBV14	TRBJ2-1	many	-	CASSHSSHNEQFF	TGTGCCAGCAGCCACTCTAGCCACAATGAGCAGTTCTTC
TRBV27	TRBJ2-7	-	-	CASSLDRFTYEQYF	TGTGCCAGCAGTCTCGACCGATTTACCTACGAGCAGTACTTC
TRBV2	TRBJ2-3	many	-	CASSVGGRTDTQYF	TGTGCCAGCAGTGTGGGAGGACGCACAGATACGCAGTATTTT
TRBV7-9	TRBJ1-3	many	-	CASSRGTPHSGNTIYF	TGTGCCAGCAGCCGGGGGACACCTCACTCTGGAAACACCATATATTTT
TRBV4-1	TRBJ1-5	many	-	CASSQSGGNQPQHF	TGCGCCAGCAGCCAATCCGGGGGGAATCAGCCCCAGCATTTT
TRBV12-3/TRBV12-4	TRBJ2-5	many	-	CASSDRDTWGETQYF	TGTGCCAGCAGTGACCGGGACACCTGGGGAGAGACCCAGTACTTC
TRBV30	TRBJ2-2	many	TRBD1	CAWGTGGYTGELFF	TGTGCCTGGGGGACAGGGGGGTACACCGGGGAGCTGTTTTTT
TRBV6-1	TRBJ1-2	many	-	CASSEARQNYGYTF	TGTGCCAGCAGTGAAGCCAGACAGAACTATGGCTACACCTTC